The T cell receptor (beta chain) under discussion was sequenced for a study of early T cells in non-severe SARS-CoV-2 infection. Overall study: Bulk RNA taken from unsorted whole blood was sequenced, leaving chains unpaired.

Regarding the study as a whole: VDJdb matching favored anti-spike CD8 responses, missing private and CD4 specificities.

cDNA molecules, individually, were tagged with unique molecular identifiers. TCRdb analysed the 5' RACE reads with MiXCR anew, one entry per CDR3 protein. This sample yields around 67,000 distinct CDR3 sequences, of which under 14% are seen a single time; 3.8% belongs to the top ten. As concerns this clonotype: Antigen: not known.

The sequenced material came from whole blood. The receptor was isolated from an adult who was a healthcare worker with PCR-confirmed SARS-CoV-2 infection or an uninfected control (not recorded which).

The CDR3 bases are TGCAGCGTGGAAAGGCAGGGTTCGGATACGCAGTATTTT. It is translated as CSVERQGSDTQYF. This chain links TRBV29-1 with TRBJ2-3, with a tentative D call TRBD1 (5 bases). The germline V gene encodes CDR1 SQVTM and CDR2 ANQGSEA. Trimming shortened V by 6 bases and J by 6 bases, and 16 bases separated the two germline ends. The CDR3 is 13 residues long.